This record looks at one T cell receptor beta chain sequence and its context. Its antigen target is currently unknown. No much larger clonotype is one base removed from it; base qualities were not supplied. This record belongs to a study of identical twins (TCRdb year 2016). For context, the study as a whole: TCR alpha and beta repertoires from monozygotic twins, unrelated adults of various ages and cord blood were deep-sequenced to test whether fetal clonotypes persist. To rule out contamination, the twin experiments were replicated at different times with different library preparation protocols. What the study reported, not specific to this receptor: Out-of-frame TCR alpha sharing in monozygotic twins was systematically underestimated by recombination models, whereas sharing between unrelated individuals was in agreement with the recombination models. Abundant cord blood beta clonotypes carried fewer insertions; young adult naive repertoires showed a weaker similar trend, while memory repertoires showed none. Invariant T cells such as MAIT and iNKT could partly confound zero-insertion analyses, though diverse VJ usage argued against this for most clonotypes. In beta out-of-frame sequences, excess twin sharing was weaker, because having fewer shared sequences lowered the signal-to-noise ratio. Compared with coincidental sharing between unrelated individuals, an excess of low generation-probability sequences was observed among out-of-frame TCR alpha sequences shared between twins. Because the same donors could not be followed over many years, conclusions were based on cross-sectional statistical analysis.

Every donor in the study was a healthy Caucasian. The twin cohort consisted of three pairs of female monozygotic twins, all aged 18 to 29 years. Positive isolation kits from Invitrogen were used to isolate the CD4+ and CD8+ T cell populations. Library construction relied on 5' RACE. Sequencing used an Illumina HiSeq 2000. Template switching added a universal primer binding site, and the final cDNA carried a unique molecular identifier that allowed TCR cDNA molecules to be counted accurately. Specific primers in the conserved constant-segment region were used to synthesize first-strand cDNA for the TCR alpha and beta chains. To control for contamination, each cDNA library was double barcoded with a SMART-Mk sample barcode plus Illumina barcodes. TruSeq adapter sequences, together with Illumina sample barcodes, were added in two successive PCR steps. The TCR alpha and beta cDNA libraries were sequenced on the Illumina HiSeq platform using custom primers. For the original study's pipeline: Raw reads were processed with MiGEC to extract unique molecular identifiers, and MiXCR was used to determine CDR3 positions. Recombination models were inferred per individual with the repgenHMM and IGoR tools using an EM algorithm. The tcR package in R was used for shared clonotype analysis, with sharing normalized by the product of cloneset sizes. Out-of-frame nonproductive sequences were analyzed to study raw recombination free of thymic and clonal selection effects. TCRdb's own reprocessing of the public reads used fastp at Q25 and MiXCR and kept productive beta chains. Rows with a matching CDR3 protein are joined into one entry that keeps the most common DNA and genes. Clone size and V and J calls follow TCRdb, not the original study. The sample records about 470,000 distinct CDR3 sequences, 20% to 25% of which are singletons. The ten biggest clones cover 2.9% of the sample.

CDR3 length: 15 amino acids, cysteine to phenylalanine. Just CDR3 DNA is preserved here, 45 bases in frame from base 1. Per the germline V gene, SGHRS is the CDR1 and YFSETQ is the CDR2. Trimming accounts for 4 bases at V and 5 bases at J, while the number of junction bases matched to no gene is 7. These sequences were also reported in another study, on T cells expressing NK-cell markers. Per that second paper: TCR beta-chain repertoires were profiled in sorted CD3+CD56+NKG2C+, CD3+CD56+NKG2C- and CD3+CD56-NKG2C+ T-cell subsets from several donors. Among the eight sequenced donors, only one was HCMV-seronegative, while the other seven were HCMV-seropositive. To restrict sorting to alphabetaTCR-expressing T cells, an anti-gammadeltaTCR antibody was added in several experiments. In roughly 6 donors, the dominant CD3+CD56+NKG2C+ clonotypes ranked among the top 10 CD8+ clonotypes, making up about 1.0-7.5% of CD8+ T cells. Those dominant clonotypes were again the most abundant among CD3+CD56-NKG2C+ cells in a few donors, at roughly 28.3-60.1%. Whether the expanded NKG2C-expressing T cell clones were specific for HCMV antigens remained unclear. Randomly selected healthy volunteers, three men and five women, were used as the eight sequenced donors. HCMV serostatus was determined by detecting HCMV-specific IgG in serum with a commercial ELISA kit. MIGEC was used to demultiplex reads and group reads by UMI, and MiTCR was used to assemble and quantify clonotypes. To exclude erroneous sequences, only TCR cDNA sequences supported by at least two reads were retained. Downstream repertoire analysis used the tcR package, and clonotypes were matched across fractions by CDR3 nucleotide sequence plus V segment. VDJmatch was used to annotate antigen specificity against VDJdb, with one amino acid substitution in CDR3 permitted.

The sequence came from a woman between 18 and 29 years old in good health. Rearrangement joined TRBV5-1 to TRBJ2-2; 8 bases in between match TRBD2. The sequencing sample was made of CD4+ T cells sorted from blood. Here is the DNA: TGCGCCAGCAGCGTATTAGCGGGGCATACCGGGGAGCTGTTTTTT. Its coded protein is CASSVLAGHTGELFF.